This T cell receptor (beta chain) was retrieved from a study of OX40 agonist ivuxolimab in advanced cancers. Looking at the study overall: Ivuxolimab was a fully human IgG2 agonistic monoclonal antibody targeting the costimulatory receptor OX40 (CD134). Intravenous ivuxolimab was administered to patients every 2 weeks at six dose levels: 0.01, 0.1, 0.3, 1.5, 3 and 10 mg/kg. Of the approximately 54 dose-escalation patients, hepatocellular carcinoma was present in 19, melanoma in approximately 15, renal cell carcinoma in 9 and head and neck cancer in 9. In the dose-escalation cohort, 82.7% of patients were male, and the mean age was roughly 60 years, with a range of about 23 to 85. Patients were allowed to have had prior anti-PD-1, anti-PD-L1 or anti-CTLA-4 therapy, and approximately 43% of the dose-escalation patients had previously received checkpoint inhibitors. Three dose-escalation patients achieved partial responses, one with hepatocellular carcinoma and two with cutaneous melanoma. The purpose of peripheral TCRbeta sequencing was to test whether ivuxolimab changed TCR sequence diversity and led to clonal T-cell expansion. The paper covers the monotherapy dose-escalation part of the phase I ivuxolimab trial, which included N = 52 patients.

Genomic DNA was extracted from sorted cells for sequencing of the TCRbeta CDR3 region. TCRbeta CDR3 regions were sequenced using the immunoSEQ Assay. TCRdb took this table from immuneACCESS and kept in-frame rearrangements with V and J called. Such tables lack part of the clones; where checked against another copy, unresolved V genes explain under half of the gap, and the rest is unexplained. Here the sample has some 5,100 clones; roughly nine tenths occur a single time. The ten largest clonotypes hold 39% of the sample. Details on this clone: The antigen it recognizes is unknown. Nothing much larger sits one base from this clone, and base qualities are not available.

Patients with a history of autoimmune disease or receiving systemic immunosuppression were excluded from the trial. In every dose cohort, peripheral blood was drawn for TCR sequencing at baseline, cycle 4 day 1, and cycle 7 day 1. Samples came from an open-label, multicenter, first-in-human phase I dose-escalation trial of ivuxolimab. Adults with locally advanced or metastatic head and neck squamous cell, hepatocellular, melanoma or renal cell carcinoma were enrolled in the trial. Before TCR sequencing, CD4+ and CD8+ T cells were separately sorted from peripheral blood. For CDR1 and CDR2, the germline V gene lists SGHRS and YFSETQ. The CDR3 numbers 14 residues from cysteine through phenylalanine. Of the read, only the CDR3 DNA is kept; its 42 bases are in frame from base 1. Between the V and J ends, shortened by 4 bases and 1 base respectively, the junction contains 11 bases. Overall study results and their limits: At doses of 0.1 to 3.0 mg/kg, clonal expansion of both CD4+ and CD8+ blood T cells was observed from baseline to week 6. After ivuxolimab, CD8+ T cells had more expanded clones than CD4+ T cells on average. Low levels of normalized T-cell clonal expansion were also shown by some nonresponding patients. In partial responders in the 0.1-3.0 mg/kg groups, normalized peripheral clonal expansion was found to be among the lowest, especially among CD8+ T cells. The antigen specificity of the peripheral T cells that underwent clonal expansion was not determined.

This receptor was identified in an adult with an advanced solid tumor such as melanoma, head and neck, liver or kidney cancer. Recombination joined TRBV5-1 with TRBJ1-1; a confident D gene designation cannot be given. The sample here was CD4+ or CD8+ T cells sorted from blood, taken in a trial of the OX40 agonist ivuxolimab. The DNA sequence is TGCGCCAGCAGCGACGGGGAAACGAACACTGAAGCTTTCTTT. Its protein is CASSDGETNTEAFF.